The next 21 T cell receptor beta chains were all read from a single sample in a study of PD-1 blockade in classical Hodgkin lymphoma. Regarding time point: cycle 4 day 1 (C4D1), after more than five weeks of nivolumab. Every patient was affected by relapse after autologous stem cell transplantation, while exposure to brentuximab vedotin was not uniform. Magnetic depletion of non-target cells from thawed PBMCs yielded purified CD8+ T cells. TCRdb's table, derived via immunoSEQ multiplex PCR, lists solely in-frame clones and lacks some. The data hold about 20,000 clones, with roughly 84% observed a single time. Sequencing was performed on CD8+ T cells from blood, taken before the fourth cycle of nivolumab. These receptors were taken from a human donor with classical Hodgkin lymphoma.

The CDR3 reads CASSEWDSLSATNEKLFF. The DNA of the CDR3 is TGTGCCAGCAGTGAATGGGACTCCCTTTCTGCAACTAATGAAAAACTGTTTTTT. V and J are TRBV2 and TRBJ1-4, with a weak D call TRBD1 (5 bases). V dropped 2 bases and J dropped 0 bases, with 16 bases sitting between them. The CDR3 loop spans 18 amino acids. Germline V CDR1 and CDR2: SNHLY, FYNNEI.

V and J are TRBV5-6 and TRBJ1-1; tentative D call: TRBD1 (6 bases). Germline V CDR1 and CDR2: SGHDT, YYEEEE. This CDR3 contains 14 residues. The V end lost 3 bases, the J end lost 5 bases, and 14 bases lay between the germline ends. The CDR3 loop is CASSSSGAGTEAFF. DNA for the CDR3: TGTGCCAGCAGCTCTTCAGGGGCAGGGACTGAAGCTTTCTTT.

V usage is TRBV15 and J usage is TRBJ2-1; 8 bases align to TRBD1. This CDR3 spans 17 amino acids. CDR1 and CDR2 (germline): LNHNV, YYDKDF (reference sequence). V lost 4 bases, J lost 4 bases, and 12 bases stayed unmatched. The CDR3 reads CATSTTLGWDRYNEQFF. The CDR3 DNA reads TGTGCCACCAGCACCACTCTAGGATGGGACAGGTACAATGAGCAGTTCTTC.

The V gene is TRBV5-1, the J gene TRBJ1-3; 8 bases are a match to TRBD1. With 0 bases clipped from V and 2 bases from J, the junction kept 4 bases outside the gene matches. The CDR3 consists of 16 residues. CDR1 and CDR2 from the germline V gene are SGHRS and YFSETQ. CDR3: CASSLDQGAAGNTIYF. Written as DNA, the CDR3 is TGCGCCAGCAGCTTGGACCAGGGGGCTGCTGGAAACACCATATATTTT.

The chain combines TRBV13 with TRBJ2-7, with 9 positions matching TRBD2. V lost 5 bases, J lost 5 bases, and 10 bases stayed unmatched. The CDR3 is 15 residues long. Per the germline V gene, CDR1 is PRHDT and CDR2 is FYEKMQ (reference sequence). The CDR3: CASSASGSGGDEQYF. CDR3 DNA: TGTGCCAGCAGCGCTTCGGGTAGCGGGGGCGACGAGCAGTACTTC.

The chain combines TRBV28 with TRBJ2-3, with 9 bases matching TRBD2. The junction had 24 bases not matched to a gene; V was cut back by 5 bases and J by 6 bases. Looked up from germline, CDR1 is MDHEN and CDR2 is SYDVKM. This CDR3 has 20 residues. The CDR3 DNA reads TGTGCCAGCAGTCTAAGCCAGATGGGTAGCGGGGGAAGAGTCTTTGATACGCAGTATTTT. Its translation is CASSLSQMGSGGRVFDTQYF. The variable domain in full, completed from reference TRBV28 and TRBJ2-3, reads DVKVTQSSRYLVKRTGEKVFLECVQDMDHENMFWYRQDPGLGLRLIYFSYDVKMKEKGDIPEGYSVSREKKERFSLILESASTNQTSMYLCASSLSQMGSGGRVFDTQYFGPGTRLTVL.

This clone was seen a few times. The rearrangement joins TRBV19 to TRBJ1-6; 7 bases are shared with TRBD1. This CDR3 contains 12 residues. Germline lookup yields CDR1 LNHDA and CDR2 SQIVND (reference sequence). V trimming: 10 bases; J trimming: 7 bases; junction bases outside the gene matches: 4. CDR3 nucleotides: TGTGCCACTAAACAGGGGAATTCACCCCTCCACTTT. This sequence encodes CATKQGNSPLHF.

The V gene is TRBV28, the J gene TRBJ2-7; D gene ambiguous. This CDR3 region has 15 residues. The V gene's germline CDR1 is MDHEN and CDR2 SYDVKM. Trimming took 6 bases from V and 0 from J, leaving 15 bases between them. The CDR3 coding sequence is TGTGCCAGCAGCCGAACACTGAGCCGCTCCTACGAGCAGTACTTC. Its protein product is CASSRTLSRSYEQYF. The full variable domain, in which reference TRBV28 and TRBJ2-7 provide the parts outside the CDR3, is DVKVTQSSRYLVKRTGEKVFLECVQDMDHENMFWYRQDPGLGLRLIYFSYDVKMKEKGDIPEGYSVSREKKERFSLILESASTNQTSMYLCASSRTLSRSYEQYFGPGTRLTVT.

The chain links TRBV9 to TRBJ1-4; D not certain. This CDR3 comprises 17 residues. Germline CDR1 reads SGDLS; CDR2 reads YYNGEE. V gave up 1 base and J gave up 4 bases, with 17 bases separating them. CDR3 DNA sequence: TGTGCCAGCAGCGTACTAGGGTCGGCCTTTCGTAATGAAAAACTGTTTTTT. Protein: CASSVLGSAFRNEKLFF.

This chain uses TRBV12-5 with TRBJ2-2, with D unresolved. The CDR3 is 13 residues long. The V end lost 2 bases, the J end lost 4 bases, and 5 bases lay between the germline ends. CDR1 LGHNT and CDR2 FRNRAP come from the germline V gene. The CDR3 DNA reads as TGTGCTAGTGGTTTGTCTACCACCGGGGAGCTGTTTTTT. Translating it yields CASGLSTTGELFF.

This chain joins TRBV19 and TRBJ2-3; D is undetermined. Between the trimmed V and J ends, which lost 6 bases and 0 bases, there was a span of 10 bases. From germline, CDR1 is LNHDA and CDR2 SQIVND (reference sequence). The CDR3 spans 14 residues. The CDR3 loop is CASSPGSSTDTQYF. The CDR3 bases are TGTGCCAGTAGCCCGGGTTCTAGCACAGATACGCAGTATTTT.

This clone has more than one count but fewer than ten. The genes are TRBV7-9 and TRBJ1-2; D remains unclear. This CDR3 contains 10 residues. Germline CDR1 is SEHNR and CDR2 is FQNEAQ (reference sequence). The CDR3 is CAAYHYGYTF. The CDR3 DNA follows: TGTGCAGCATATCACTATGGCTACACCTTC.

The CDR3 loop is CASAGANYGYTF. CDR3 DNA sequence: TGTGCCAGCGCTGGGGCGAACTATGGCTACACCTTC. This sequence joins TRBV28 and TRBJ1-2, with a possible D match to TRBD1 (5 bases). The V end was cut by 8 bases, the J end by 2 bases, with 9 bases between. Germline CDR1 reads MDHEN; CDR2 reads SYDVKM. The CDR3 runs to 12 residues.

This chain uses TRBV7-9 with TRBJ1-2; 7 bases agree with TRBD1. This CDR3 contains 17 residues. Germline values: CDR1 SEHNR, CDR2 FQNEAQ (reference sequence). The ends lost 1 base at V and 7 bases at J; junction bases unmatched: 15. CDR3 nucleotides: TGTGCCAGCAGCTTAGGAGGACAAGGGGGCGCCAAGGGTGGCTACACCTTC. It translates to CASSLGGQGGAKGGYTF.

In regard to this clone: At one end the junction does not follow the germline gene, possibly because of a read error. The chain is built from TRBV5-4 and TRBJ2-3; 12 positions match TRBD2. The germline V gene encodes CDR1 SGHNT and CDR2 YYREEE (reference sequence). CDR3 length: 19 amino acids. The CDR3 loop is CANSFGRLAGGPFEDTQYF. As DNA, the CDR3 is TGTGCCAACAGCTTTGGACGGCTAGCGGGGGGGCCTTTTGAGGATACGCAGTATTTT.

The V call is TRBV9, the J call TRBJ2-7; 8 bases are shared with TRBD1. Looked up from germline, CDR1 is SGDLS and CDR2 is YYNGEE. CDR3 length equals 15 residues. J lost 2 bases, V lost 4 bases, and 8 bases had no gene match. CDR3 loop: CASSSRDRPTYEQYF. In DNA, the CDR3 is TGTGCCAGCAGCTCCCGGGACAGGCCTACCTACGAGCAGTACTTC.

The chain links TRBV5-5 to TRBJ2-1; 10 bases agree with TRBD1. The V segment lost 2 bases and the J segment 7 bases; nucleotides outside the gene matches: 3. CDR3 length: 14 amino acids. CDR1 and CDR2 from the germline V gene are SGHKS and YYEKEE (reference sequence). The CDR3 protein is CASSFGTGDNEQFF. The CDR3 region has the DNA TGTGCCAGCAGCTTCGGGACAGGGGATAATGAGCAGTTCTTC.

The chain has TRBV15 and TRBJ1-2; D gene uncertain. Germline-derived CDR1 and CDR2 are LNHNV and YYDKDF (reference sequence). This CDR3 is built from 13 residues. V was trimmed by 5 bases and J by 8 bases, leaving 15 bases between them. The CDR3 DNA follows: TGTGCCACCAGCGGCCCCCCGTCTATGGGCTACACCTTC. The encoded protein is CATSGPPSMGYTF.

The chain employs TRBV25-1 and TRBJ2-7; tentative D call: TRBD2 (6 bases). The CDR3 spans 14 residues. Germline loops: CDR1 MGHDK, CDR2 SYGVNS. Trimming removed 1 base at V and 1 base at J, with 8 bases between. The CDR3 reads CASSEFGRSYEQYF. CDR3 sequence (DNA): TGTGCCAGCAGTGAATTCGGGAGATCCTACGAGCAGTACTTC.

This clone was recorded a few times. The chain joins TRBV4-2 to TRBJ1-3; D not certain. The CDR3 loop spans 15 amino acids. Germline V gene sequence: CDR1 LGHNA, CDR2 YNFKEQ. The V and J ends lost 0 bases and 3 bases respectively, with 9 bases between them. Here the CDR3 DNA reads TGTGCCAGCAGCCAAGATAGGAACAGTGGAAACACCATATATTTT. This gives the protein CASSQDRNSGNTIYF.

The chain couples TRBV30 to TRBJ2-1, with D hard to call. This CDR3 is 14 amino acids long. Germline CDR1 and CDR2: GTSNPN and SVGIG (reference sequence). Trimming removed 3 bases from V and 5 bases from J, with 14 bases in between. CDR3: CAWSSRTGNNEQFF. The CDR3 nucleotides read TGTGCCTGGAGCTCCCGAACTGGAAACAATGAGCAGTTCTTC. The variable domain in full, with the rest retrieved from reference TRBV30 and TRBJ2-1, is SQTIHQWPATLVQPVGSPLSLECTVEGTSNPNLYWYRQAAGRGLQLLFYSVGIGQISSEVPQNLSASRPQDRQFILSSKKLLLSDSGFYLCAWSSRTGNNEQFFGPGTRLTVL.